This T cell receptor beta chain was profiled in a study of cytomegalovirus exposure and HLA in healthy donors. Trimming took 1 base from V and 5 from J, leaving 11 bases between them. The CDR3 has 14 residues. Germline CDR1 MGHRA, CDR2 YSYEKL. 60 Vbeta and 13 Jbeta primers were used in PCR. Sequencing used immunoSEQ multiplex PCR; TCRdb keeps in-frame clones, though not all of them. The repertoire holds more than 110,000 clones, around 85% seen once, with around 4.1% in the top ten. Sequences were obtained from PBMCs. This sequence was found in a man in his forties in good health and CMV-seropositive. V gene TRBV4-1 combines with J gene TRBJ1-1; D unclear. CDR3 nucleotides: TGCGCCAGCAGCCAAGGGATCGTCGGGACTGAAGCTTTCTTT. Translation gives CASSQGIVGTEAFF.